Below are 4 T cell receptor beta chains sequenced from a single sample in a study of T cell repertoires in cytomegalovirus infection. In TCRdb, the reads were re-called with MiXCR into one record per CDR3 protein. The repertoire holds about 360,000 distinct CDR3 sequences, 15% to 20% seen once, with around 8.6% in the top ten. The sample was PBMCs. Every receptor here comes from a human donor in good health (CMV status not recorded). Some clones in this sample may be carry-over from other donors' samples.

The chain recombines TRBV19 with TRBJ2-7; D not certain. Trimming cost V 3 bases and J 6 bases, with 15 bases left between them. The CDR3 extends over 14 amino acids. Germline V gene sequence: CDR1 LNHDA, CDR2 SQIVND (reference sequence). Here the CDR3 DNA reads TGTGCCAGTAGTATTGAGCCACACCGTTCCGAGCAGTACTTC. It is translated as CASSIEPHRSEQYF.

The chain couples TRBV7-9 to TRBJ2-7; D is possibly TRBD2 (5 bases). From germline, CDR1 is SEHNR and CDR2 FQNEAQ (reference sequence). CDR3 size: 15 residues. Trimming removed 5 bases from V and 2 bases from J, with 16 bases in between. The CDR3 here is CASSPRLTGTYEQYF. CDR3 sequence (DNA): TGTGCCAGCAGCCCGAGGTTGACGGGAACCTACGAGCAGTACTTC.

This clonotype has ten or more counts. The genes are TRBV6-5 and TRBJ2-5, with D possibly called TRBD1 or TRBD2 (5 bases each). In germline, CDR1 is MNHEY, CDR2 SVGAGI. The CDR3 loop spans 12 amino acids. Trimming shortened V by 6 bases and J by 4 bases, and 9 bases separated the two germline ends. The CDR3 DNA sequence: TGTGCCAGCAGCTCAGGGACAGAGACCCAGTACTTC. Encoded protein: CASSSGTETQYF.

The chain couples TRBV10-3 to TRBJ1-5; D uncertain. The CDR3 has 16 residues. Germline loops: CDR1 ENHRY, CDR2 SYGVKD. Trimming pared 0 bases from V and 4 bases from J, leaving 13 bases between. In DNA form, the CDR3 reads TGTGCCATCAGTGAGTCTAGCGGGCCAAGAAATCAGCCCCAGCATTTT. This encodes CAISESSGPRNQPQHF.